This T cell receptor beta chain is drawn from a study of T-cell reconstitution after alpha-beta-depleted transplantation in children listed by TCRdb under 2016. Some background on the complete study: T-cell immune reconstitution after TCRalphabeta/CD19-depleted allogeneic hematopoietic cell transplantation in children was quantitatively tracked in the study by means of TCR repertoire profiling.

This clonotype occurred a few times. There is no known antigen for this receptor. Base qualities were left out, and no much larger clone turns up one base away. Based on the germline V gene (reference sequence), the CDR1 and CDR2 sequences are SSHAT and FNYEAQ. V and J lose 5 bases and 0 bases, and a span of 16 bases separates them. From its cysteine to its phenylalanine, the CDR3 spans 17 amino acids. Just CDR3 DNA is preserved here, 51 bases in frame from base 1. Library preparation was by PCR. Sequencing took place on an Illumina HiSeq 2500. To normalize quantification of the TCRbeta repertoire, the TCR libraries were built with molecular barcoding that relied on unique molecular identifiers. The public reads were reanalyzed by TCRdb: fastp trimming at Q25, MiXCR alignment, in-frame beta chains only. Each CDR3 protein gets just one entry, which takes the most common genes and DNA from the rows behind it. Counted in this sample were nearly 550,000 distinct CDR3 sequences; roughly 18% of them appeared once. Together, the top ten hold approximately 3% of the sample.

The sequence was collected from a human donor who donated a stem cell graft to a child with acute lymphoblastic leukemia. The receptor chain draws on TRBV7-7 and TRBJ2-2, with TRBD1 perhaps the D gene, on 6 matching bases. Here the sequenced sample was PBMCs from the stem cell graft donor, taken from the stem cell graft. DNA sequence: TGTGCCAGCAGCCGATACCAGGGGCTGACGAACACCGGGGAGCTGTTTTTT. It is translated as CASSRYQGLTNTGELFF.